This TCR beta chain was captured in a study of memory CD4+ T cells and cytomegalovirus serostatus. Overall study: This sample comes from healthy Belgian adults, 9 CMV seropositive, under 25 seronegative. Study-wide results and caveats: The CMV-associated TCR signature appears largely within the CD4+ memory repertoire. CD4+ memory repertoires contained about two fifths of the 164 reported CMV TCRbeta sequences.

Libraries were prepared by immunoSEQ multiplex PCR; TCRdb keeps only in-frame clonotypes and omits some of them. The profile covers 45,000 to 50,000 clones, with over 75% appearing a single time and under 0.7% taken by the ten largest. Single viable CD3+CD4+CD8-CD45RO+ cells were sorted as the memory CD4+ T cells. Total CD4+ T cells were enriched by CD4 positive selection. This CDR3 has 13 residues. V was pared by 4 bases and J by 6 bases, with 3 bases of the junction left unmatched. Germline V gene lookup returns CDR1 LGHNA and CDR2 YSLEER. Comments on this clone: What it binds is not known.

This clonotype originated in an adult in good health and CMV-seronegative. V gene TRBV4-3 combines with J gene TRBJ1-2; 9 bases are a match to TRBD1. Sequenced: memory CD4+ T cells from blood. The CDR3 sequence: CASSLNRGHGYTF. DNA for the CDR3: TGCGCCAGCAGCCTCAACAGGGGGCATGGCTACACCTTC.